The T cell receptor (beta chain) under discussion was sequenced for a study of T cell responses to AZD1222 COVID-19 vaccine. CDR1 MNHEY and CDR2 SVGAGI come from the germline V gene. With 5 bases removed from V and 0 bases from J, the gap between germline ends came to 11 bases. This CDR3 is 15 amino acids long. General study results and limits: Breadth and depth of Spike-specific TCRs rose after two AZD1222 doses.

Clones were read by immunoSEQ multiplex PCR, and TCRdb kept only the in-frame ones, dropping some. The table shows 130,000 or so clones, with roughly nine tenths occurring only once. Regarding this clone: Its target is not known.

This TCR was recovered from an adult in good health. This chain connects TRBV6-5 to TRBJ1-3; no definite D call. Sequenced material: peripheral blood, taken on day 0 of AZD1222 vaccination. CDR3 DNA: TGTGCCAGCAGTACGGACGGTTACTCTGGAAACACCATATATTTT. As protein: CASSTDGYSGNTIYF.